This TCR beta chain was captured in a study of T cells after yellow fever vaccination. This clonotype was recorded a few times. Antigen: not known. Universal primer sites and UMIs were introduced during 5'RACE template-switching synthesis of TCR cDNA. Each CDR3 protein gets one entry after TCRdb re-called the 5' RACE reads with MiXCR. Among 300,000 to 400,000 distinct CDR3 sequences listed, roughly 8.3% were seen once. Study findings and constraints: Abundant bulk-population clonotypes could contaminate the FACS-sorted repertoires. Post-booster repertoires again held most primary-vaccination clones (roughly 96% CD4, about 88% CD8). Among all clonotypes, a small share was observed in both CD4 and CD8 compartments.

Germline CDR1 and CDR2: SGHRS and YFSETQ. This CDR3 contains 16 residues. The junction had 5 bases not matched to a gene; V was cut back by 3 bases and J by 2 bases. Specimen: PBMCs, collected about 41 days after the first yellow fever vaccination. V and J are TRBV5-1 and TRBJ2-5; 12 nucleotides line up with TRBD2. This receptor was obtained from a man aged 18 to 29 who received the YFV17D yellow fever vaccine. DNA of the CDR3: TGCGCCAGCAGCTCTAGCGGGGGGGCCCTTCAAGAGACCCAGTACTTC. Translating it yields CASSSSGGALQETQYF.